This TCR beta chain comes out of a study of cytomegalovirus exposure and HLA in healthy donors. To note about this clone: Its target is unknown.

A multiplex PCR was run with 60 Vbeta primers and 13 Jbeta primers. Here immunoSEQ multiplex PCR was the method, and the copy in TCRdb shows in-frame clones only, minus some. Found here are fewer than 200,000 clones, 84% of them singletons; the top ten hold 1% to 1.5%. The study, taken as a whole, reports: Reportedly, diagnosis of cytomegalovirus status by the classifier showed high specificity and sensitivity. Analysis performed later showed TCR beta chains linked to HLA being more clonally expanded than equally common others. Per published accounts, TCR beta sequences correctly predicted the HLA-A and HLA-B alleles of most subjects.

V was clipped by 7 bases and J by 12 bases; unmatched bases: 17. Germline V lookup: CDR1 SGHRS, CDR2 YFSETQ. The CDR3 is 15 amino acids. The rearrangement links TRBV5-1 to TRBJ2-1; 9 bases line up with TRBD2. This receptor was obtained from a girl aged 2 to 10 in good health and CMV-seropositive. The material sequenced was PBMCs. The CDR3 nucleotides are TGCGCCAGCGCCGATACTAGCGGGCTTGGCCTTGGGCAGTTCTTC. Encoded protein: CASADTSGLGLGQFF.